This T cell receptor (beta chain) stems from a study of PD-1 blockade in mismatch repair-deficient tumors. Study results and caveats: Rapid post-treatment expansion, then contraction, generally preceding radiologic response, marked tumor-resident clones.

With respect to this clone: Its antigen remains unidentified.

This CDR3 has 14 amino acids. V lost 2 bases and J 6 bases, leaving 11 bases between the germline ends. CDR1 and CDR2 from the germline V gene are SGHAT and FQDESV (reference sequence). The repertoire was sequenced with immunoSEQ multiplex PCR; TCRdb's copy has only in-frame clones and lacks some. The sample has roughly 25,000 clones; 75% to 85% are singletons. This chain connects TRBV11-1 to TRBJ2-1, with D possibly matching TRBD2 (7 bases). The sample consisted of peripheral blood, taken 12 weeks after starting pembrolizumab. This sequence originates from an adult with mismatch repair-deficient cancer. The CDR3 reads CASSLWEGGNEQFF. The CDR3 nucleotides are TGTGCCAGCAGCTTATGGGAGGGGGGCAATGAGCAGTTCTTC.